This T cell receptor (beta chain) was retrieved from a study of T cells after yellow fever vaccination. The CDR3 is 15 residues long. V was pared by 1 base and J by 5 bases, with 14 bases between. CDR1 and CDR2 (germline): SGHTA, FQGNSA. MiXCR was run by TCRdb on the 5' RACE reads, yielding one entry per CDR3 protein. The sample consists of under 150,000 distinct CDR3 sequences, roughly 8.2% of them appearing once. Notes on this clonotype: This may be a read error: a much more frequent sequence differs by one nucleotide.

V is TRBV7-2 and J is TRBJ2-5; TRBD1 is a possible D gene (6 bases). The TCR originated in a man aged 25-40 years who received the YFV17D yellow fever vaccine. Sequenced here: CD4+ T cells sorted from PBMCs, sampled 5 days after the yellow fever booster vaccination. The CDR3 region is CASSLVQGPWETQYF. CDR3 nucleotides: TGTGCCAGCAGCTTAGTACAGGGCCCTTGGGAGACCCAGTACTTC.